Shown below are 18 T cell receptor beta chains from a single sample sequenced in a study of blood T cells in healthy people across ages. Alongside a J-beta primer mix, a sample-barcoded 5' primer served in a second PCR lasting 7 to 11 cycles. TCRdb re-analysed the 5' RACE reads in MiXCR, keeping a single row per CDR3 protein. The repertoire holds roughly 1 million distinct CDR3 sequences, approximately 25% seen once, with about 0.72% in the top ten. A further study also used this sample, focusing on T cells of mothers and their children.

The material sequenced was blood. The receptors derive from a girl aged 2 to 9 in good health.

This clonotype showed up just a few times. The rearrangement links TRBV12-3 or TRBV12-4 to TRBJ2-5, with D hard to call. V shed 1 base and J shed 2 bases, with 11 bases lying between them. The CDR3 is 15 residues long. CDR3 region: CASSLGSPSQETQYF. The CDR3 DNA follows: TGTGCCAGCAGTTTAGGGTCACCAAGTCAAGAGACCCAGTACTTC.

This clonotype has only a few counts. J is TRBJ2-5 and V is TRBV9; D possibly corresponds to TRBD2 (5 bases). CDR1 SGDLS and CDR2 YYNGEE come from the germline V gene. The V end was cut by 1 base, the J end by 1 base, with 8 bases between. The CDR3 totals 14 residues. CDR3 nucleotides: TGTGCCAGCAGCGTACTGAGCGGCCAAGAGACCCAGTACTTC. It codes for CASSVLSGQETQYF. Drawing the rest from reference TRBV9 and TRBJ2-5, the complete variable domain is DSGVTQTPKHLITATGQRVTLRCSPRSGDLSVYWYQQSLDQGLQFLIQYYNGEERAKGNILERFSAQQFPDLHSELNLSSLELGDSALYFCASSVLSGQETQYFGPGTRLLVL.

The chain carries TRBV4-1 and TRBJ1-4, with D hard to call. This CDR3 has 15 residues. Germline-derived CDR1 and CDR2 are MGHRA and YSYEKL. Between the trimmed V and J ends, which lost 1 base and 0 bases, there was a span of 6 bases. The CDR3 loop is CASSQGWSTNEKLFF. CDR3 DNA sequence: TGCGCCAGCAGCCAAGGGTGGTCAACTAATGAAAAACTGTTTTTT.

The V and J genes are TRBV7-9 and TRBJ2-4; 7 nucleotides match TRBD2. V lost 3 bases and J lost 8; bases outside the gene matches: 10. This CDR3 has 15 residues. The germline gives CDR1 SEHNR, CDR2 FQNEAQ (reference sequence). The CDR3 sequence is CASSFREVESDIQYF. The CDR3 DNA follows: TGTGCCAGCAGCTTTCGGGAGGTGGAGAGTGACATTCAGTACTTC.

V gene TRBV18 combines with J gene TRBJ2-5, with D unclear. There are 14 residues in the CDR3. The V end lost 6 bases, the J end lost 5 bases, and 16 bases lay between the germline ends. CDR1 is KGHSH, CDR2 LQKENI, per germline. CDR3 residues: CASSLNAFMETQYF. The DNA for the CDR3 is TGTGCCAGCTCTCTAAATGCTTTTATGGAGACCCAGTACTTC.

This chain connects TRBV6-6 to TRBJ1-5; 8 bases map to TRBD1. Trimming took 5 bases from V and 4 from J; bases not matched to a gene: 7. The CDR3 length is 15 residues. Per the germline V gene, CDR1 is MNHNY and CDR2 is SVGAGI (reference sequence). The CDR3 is CASSTYRGVNQPQHF. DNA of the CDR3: TGTGCCAGCAGTACATACAGGGGGGTTAATCAGCCCCAGCATTTT.

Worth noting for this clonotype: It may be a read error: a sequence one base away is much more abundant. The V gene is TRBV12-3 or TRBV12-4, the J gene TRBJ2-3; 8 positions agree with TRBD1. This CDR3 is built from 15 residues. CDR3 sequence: CASSLGTGSADTEYF. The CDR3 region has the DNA TGTGCCAGCAGTTTAGGGACAGGGAGTGCAGATACGGAGTATTTT.

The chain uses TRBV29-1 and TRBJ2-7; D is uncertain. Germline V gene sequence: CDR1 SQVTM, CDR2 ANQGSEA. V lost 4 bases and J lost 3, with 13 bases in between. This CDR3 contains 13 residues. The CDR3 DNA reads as TGCAGCGTTGGGTTAGCTTCTAACTACGAGCAGTACTTC. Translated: CSVGLASNYEQYF.

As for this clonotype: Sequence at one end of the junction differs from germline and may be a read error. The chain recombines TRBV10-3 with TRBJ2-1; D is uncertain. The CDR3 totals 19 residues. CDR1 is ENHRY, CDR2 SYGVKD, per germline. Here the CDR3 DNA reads TGTGCCGTCAGTGATGACGGCAGATCCCCAATAAACTCCTACAATGAGCAGTTCTTC. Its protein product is CAVSDDGRSPINSYNEQFF.

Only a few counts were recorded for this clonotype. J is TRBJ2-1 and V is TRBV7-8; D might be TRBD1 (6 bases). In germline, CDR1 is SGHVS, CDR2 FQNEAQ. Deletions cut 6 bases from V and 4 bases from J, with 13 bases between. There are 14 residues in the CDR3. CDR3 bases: TGTGCCAGCAGTTTAACGACAGGATACAATGAGCAGTTCTTC. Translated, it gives CASSLTTGYNEQFF.

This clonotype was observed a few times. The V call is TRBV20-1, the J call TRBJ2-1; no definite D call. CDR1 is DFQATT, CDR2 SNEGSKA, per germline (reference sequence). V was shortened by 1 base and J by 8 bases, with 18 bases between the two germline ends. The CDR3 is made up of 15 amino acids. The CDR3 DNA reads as TGCAGTGCTAGAGGACTCGGGCCTATCATCGATGAGCAGTTCTTC. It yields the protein CSARGLGPIIDEQFF.

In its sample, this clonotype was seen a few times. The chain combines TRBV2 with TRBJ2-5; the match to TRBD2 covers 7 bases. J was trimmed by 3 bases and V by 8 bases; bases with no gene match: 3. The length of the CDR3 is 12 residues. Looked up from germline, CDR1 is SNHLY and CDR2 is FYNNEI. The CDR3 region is CASVREEETQYF. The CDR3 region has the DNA TGTGCCAGCGTACGGGAGGAAGAGACCCAGTACTTC.

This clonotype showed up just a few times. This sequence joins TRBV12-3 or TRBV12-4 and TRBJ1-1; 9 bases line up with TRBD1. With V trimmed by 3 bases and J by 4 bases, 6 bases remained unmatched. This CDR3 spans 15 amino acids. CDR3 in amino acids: CASSLLMTGGTEAFF. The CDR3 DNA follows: TGTGCCAGCAGTTTGCTTATGACAGGGGGCACTGAAGCTTTCTTT.

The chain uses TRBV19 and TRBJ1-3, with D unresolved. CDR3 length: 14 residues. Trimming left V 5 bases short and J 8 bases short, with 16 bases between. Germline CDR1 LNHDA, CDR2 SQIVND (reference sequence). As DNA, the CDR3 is TGTGCCAGTAGTTTACGCCCGGGTGGGGACACCATATATTTT. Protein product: CASSLRPGGDTIYF.

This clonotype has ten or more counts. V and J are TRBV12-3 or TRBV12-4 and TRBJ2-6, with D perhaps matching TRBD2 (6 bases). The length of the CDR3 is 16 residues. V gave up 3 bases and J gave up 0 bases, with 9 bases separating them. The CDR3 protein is CASSLEGYSGANVLTF. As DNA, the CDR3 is TGTGCCAGCAGTTTGGAGGGGTACTCTGGGGCCAACGTCCTGACTTTC.

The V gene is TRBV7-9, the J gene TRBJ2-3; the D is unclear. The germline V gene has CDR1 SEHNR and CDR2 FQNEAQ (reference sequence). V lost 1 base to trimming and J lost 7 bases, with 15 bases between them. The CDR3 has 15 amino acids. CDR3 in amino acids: CASSLVMGKPHTQYF. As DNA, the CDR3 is TGTGCCAGCAGCTTAGTCATGGGAAAGCCGCATACGCAGTATTTT.

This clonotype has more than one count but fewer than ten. The CDR3 protein is CSVVDPSNTGELFF. The DNA of the CDR3 is TGCAGCGTTGTAGACCCATCAAACACCGGGGAGCTGTTTTTT. The V gene is TRBV29-1, the J gene TRBJ2-2; no clear D gene. There are 14 residues in the CDR3. The germline CDR1 and CDR2 sequences are SQVTM and ANQGSEA. V was clipped by 4 bases and J by 2 bases, with 11 bases between them.

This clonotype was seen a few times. CDR3 coding DNA: TGTGCCAGCAGCTCGACTAGCGGGTGGTTACAAGAGACCCAGTACTTC. Translation: CASSSTSGWLQETQYF. The V gene is TRBV5-6, the J gene TRBJ2-5, with 10 bases matching TRBD2. This CDR3 has 16 amino acids. Germline V gene sequence: CDR1 SGHDT, CDR2 YYEEEE. Trimming removed 3 bases from V and 2 bases from J; junction bases left unmatched: 7. The variable domain in full, with the rest retrieved from reference TRBV5-6 and TRBJ2-5, is DAGVTQSPTHLIKTRGQQVTLRCSPKSGHDTVSWYQQALGQGPQFIFQYYEEEERQRGNFPDRFSGHQFPNYSSELNVNALLLGDSALYLCASSSTSGWLQETQYFGPGTRLLVL.